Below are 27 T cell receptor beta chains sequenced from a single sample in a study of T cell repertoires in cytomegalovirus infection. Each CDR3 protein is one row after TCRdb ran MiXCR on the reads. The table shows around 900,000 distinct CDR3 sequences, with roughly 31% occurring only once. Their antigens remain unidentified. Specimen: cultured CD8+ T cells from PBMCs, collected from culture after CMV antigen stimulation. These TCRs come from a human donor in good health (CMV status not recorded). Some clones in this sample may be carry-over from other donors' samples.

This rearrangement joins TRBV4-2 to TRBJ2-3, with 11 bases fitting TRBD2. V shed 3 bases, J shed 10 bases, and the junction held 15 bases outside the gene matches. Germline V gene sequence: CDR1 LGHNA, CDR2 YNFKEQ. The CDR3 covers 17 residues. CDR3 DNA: TGTGCCAGCAGCCAGGAAGTAGCGGGGGGGCCCGAGTCGGCGCAGTATTTT. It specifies CASSQEVAGGPESAQYF.

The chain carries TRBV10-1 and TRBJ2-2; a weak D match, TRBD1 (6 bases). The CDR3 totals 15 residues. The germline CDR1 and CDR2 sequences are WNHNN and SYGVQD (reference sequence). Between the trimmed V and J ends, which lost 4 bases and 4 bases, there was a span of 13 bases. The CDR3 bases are TGCGCCAGCAGTGGGGGGCTAGCCGGCACCGGGGAGCTGTTTTTT. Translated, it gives CASSGGLAGTGELFF.

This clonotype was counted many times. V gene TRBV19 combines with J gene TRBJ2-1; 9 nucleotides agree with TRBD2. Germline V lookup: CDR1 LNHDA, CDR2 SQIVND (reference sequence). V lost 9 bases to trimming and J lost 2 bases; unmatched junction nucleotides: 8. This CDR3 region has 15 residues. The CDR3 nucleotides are TGTGCCAGCAGCATCAGCGGGGGGCCCTACAATGAGCAGTTCTTC. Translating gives CASSISGGPYNEQFF.

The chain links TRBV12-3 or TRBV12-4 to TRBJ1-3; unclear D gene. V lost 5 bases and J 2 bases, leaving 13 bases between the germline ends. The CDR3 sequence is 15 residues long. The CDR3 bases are TGTGCCAGCAGTCAGACACCTTACACTGGAAACACCATATATTTT. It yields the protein CASSQTPYTGNTIYF.

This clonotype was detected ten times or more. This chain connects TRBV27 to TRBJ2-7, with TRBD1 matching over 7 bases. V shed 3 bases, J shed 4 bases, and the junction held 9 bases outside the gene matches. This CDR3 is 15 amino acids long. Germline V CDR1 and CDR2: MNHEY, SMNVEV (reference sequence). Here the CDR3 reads CASSLGQSGLYEQYF. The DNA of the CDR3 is TGTGCCAGCAGTTTGGGACAGAGTGGTTTATACGAGCAGTACTTC.

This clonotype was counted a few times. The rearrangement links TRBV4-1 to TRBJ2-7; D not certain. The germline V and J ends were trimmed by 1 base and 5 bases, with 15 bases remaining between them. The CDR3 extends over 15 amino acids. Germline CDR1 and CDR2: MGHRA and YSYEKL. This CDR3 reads CASSQGHDTTDEQYV. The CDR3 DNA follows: TGCGCCAGCAGCCAAGGACACGACACTACCGACGAGCAGTACGTC.

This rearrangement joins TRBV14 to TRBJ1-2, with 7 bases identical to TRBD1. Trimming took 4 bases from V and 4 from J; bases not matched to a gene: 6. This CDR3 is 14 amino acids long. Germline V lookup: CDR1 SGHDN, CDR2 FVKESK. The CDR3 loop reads CASSRGQASYGYTF. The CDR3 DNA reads TGTGCCAGCAGCCGTGGACAGGCCAGCTATGGCTACACCTTC.

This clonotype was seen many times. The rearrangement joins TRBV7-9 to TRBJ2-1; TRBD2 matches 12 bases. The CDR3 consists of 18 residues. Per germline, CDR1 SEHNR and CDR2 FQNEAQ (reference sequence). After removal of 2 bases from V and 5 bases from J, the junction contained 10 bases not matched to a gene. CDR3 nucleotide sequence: TGTGCCAGCAGCTTACCCACTAGCGGGGGGCTCAGCAACAATGAGCAGTTCTTC. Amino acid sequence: CASSLPTSGGLSNNEQFF.

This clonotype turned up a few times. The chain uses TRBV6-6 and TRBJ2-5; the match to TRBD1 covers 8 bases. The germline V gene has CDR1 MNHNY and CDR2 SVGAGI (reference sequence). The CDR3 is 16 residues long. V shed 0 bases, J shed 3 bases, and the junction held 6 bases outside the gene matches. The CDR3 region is CASSYSSRGREETQYF. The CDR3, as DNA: TGTGCCAGCAGTTACTCGAGCAGGGGGCGAGAAGAGACCCAGTACTTC.

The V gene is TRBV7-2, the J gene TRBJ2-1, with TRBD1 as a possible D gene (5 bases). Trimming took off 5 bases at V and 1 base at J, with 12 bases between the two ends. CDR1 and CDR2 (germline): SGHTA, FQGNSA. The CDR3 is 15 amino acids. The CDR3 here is CASSLQGPSYNEQFF. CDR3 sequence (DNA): TGTGCCAGCAGCCTCCAGGGTCCTTCCTACAATGAGCAGTTCTTC.

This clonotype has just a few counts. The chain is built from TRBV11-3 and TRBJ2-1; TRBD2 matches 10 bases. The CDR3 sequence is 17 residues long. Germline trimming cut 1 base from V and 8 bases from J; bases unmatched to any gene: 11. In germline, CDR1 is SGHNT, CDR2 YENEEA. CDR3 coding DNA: TGTGCCAGCAGCTTAGCTAGCGGGGGCCTTTTCTGGGATGAGCAGTTCTTC. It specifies CASSLASGGLFWDEQFF.

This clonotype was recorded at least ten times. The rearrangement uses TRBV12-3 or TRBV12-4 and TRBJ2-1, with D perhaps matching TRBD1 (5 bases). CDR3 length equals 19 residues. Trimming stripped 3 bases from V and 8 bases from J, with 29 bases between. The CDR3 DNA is TGTGCCAGCAGTTTCGAGAAGGACATATTTAGAGCGAATTTTGATGAGCAGTTCTTC. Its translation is CASSFEKDIFRANFDEQFF.

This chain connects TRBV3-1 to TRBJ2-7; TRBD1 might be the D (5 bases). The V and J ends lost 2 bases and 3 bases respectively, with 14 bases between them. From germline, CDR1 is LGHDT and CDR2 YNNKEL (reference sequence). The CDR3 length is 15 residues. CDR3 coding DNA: TGTGCCAGCAGCCAAACATCGGACACGATCTACGAGCAGTACGTC. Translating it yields CASSQTSDTIYEQYV.

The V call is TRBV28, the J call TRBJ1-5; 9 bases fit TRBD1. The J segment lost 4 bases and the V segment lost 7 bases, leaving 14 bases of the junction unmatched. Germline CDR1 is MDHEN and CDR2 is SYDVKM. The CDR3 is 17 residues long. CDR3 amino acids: CASTPLYRGLDNQPQHF. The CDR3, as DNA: TGTGCCAGCACTCCCCTTTACAGGGGGCTGGATAATCAGCCCCAGCATTTT.

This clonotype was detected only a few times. As DNA, the CDR3 is TGTGCCAGTAGTAGGCAGGCTACGAACACTGAAGCTTTCTTT. Translation gives CASSRQATNTEAFF. The chain recombines TRBV19 with TRBJ1-1, with D hard to call. Germline assignment: CDR1 LNHDA and CDR2 SQIVND (reference sequence). The CDR3 runs to 14 residues. V lost 4 bases to trimming and J lost 1 base, with 10 bases between them.

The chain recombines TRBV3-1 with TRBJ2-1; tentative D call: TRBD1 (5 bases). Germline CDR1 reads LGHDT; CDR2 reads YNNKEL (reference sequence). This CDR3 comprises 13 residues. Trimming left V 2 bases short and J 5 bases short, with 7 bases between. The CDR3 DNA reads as TGTGCCAGCAGCCAATTGACAGACAATGAGCAGTTCTTC. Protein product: CASSQLTDNEQFF.

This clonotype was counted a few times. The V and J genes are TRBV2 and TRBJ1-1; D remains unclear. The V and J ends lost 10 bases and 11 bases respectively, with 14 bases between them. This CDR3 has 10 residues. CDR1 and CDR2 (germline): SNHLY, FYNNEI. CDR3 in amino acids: CATQGVRAFF. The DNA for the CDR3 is TGTGCCACCCAAGGAGTAAGGGCTTTCTTT.

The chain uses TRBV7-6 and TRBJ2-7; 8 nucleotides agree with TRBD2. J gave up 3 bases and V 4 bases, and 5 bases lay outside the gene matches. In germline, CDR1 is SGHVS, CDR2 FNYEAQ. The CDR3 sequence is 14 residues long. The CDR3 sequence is CASSSGGEFYEQYF. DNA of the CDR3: TGTGCCAGCAGCTCCGGGGGGGAGTTCTACGAGCAGTACTTC.

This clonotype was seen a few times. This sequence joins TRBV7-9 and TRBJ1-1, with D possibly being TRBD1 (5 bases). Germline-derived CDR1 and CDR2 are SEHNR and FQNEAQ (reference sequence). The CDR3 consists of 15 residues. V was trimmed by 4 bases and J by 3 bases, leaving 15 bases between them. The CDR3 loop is CASSSPRDGDTEAFF. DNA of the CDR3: TGTGCCAGCAGCTCCCCCAGGGACGGCGACACTGAAGCTTTCTTT.

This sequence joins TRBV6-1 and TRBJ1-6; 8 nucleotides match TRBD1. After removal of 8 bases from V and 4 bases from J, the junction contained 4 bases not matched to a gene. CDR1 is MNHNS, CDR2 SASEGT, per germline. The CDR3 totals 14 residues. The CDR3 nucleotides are TGTGCCAGCCTCCGGGACAGGTATAATTCACCCCTCCACTTT. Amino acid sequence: CASLRDRYNSPLHF.

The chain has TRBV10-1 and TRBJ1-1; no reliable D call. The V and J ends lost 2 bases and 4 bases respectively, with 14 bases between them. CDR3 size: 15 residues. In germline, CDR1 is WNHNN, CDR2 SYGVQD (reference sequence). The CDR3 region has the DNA TGCGCCAGCAGTGAGCCCCGGGCTCCCCGCACTGAAGCTTTCTTT. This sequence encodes CASSEPRAPRTEAFF.

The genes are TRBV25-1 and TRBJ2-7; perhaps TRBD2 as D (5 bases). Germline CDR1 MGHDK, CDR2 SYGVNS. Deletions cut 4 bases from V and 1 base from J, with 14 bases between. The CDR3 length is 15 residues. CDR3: CASSAWGAESYEQYF. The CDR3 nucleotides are TGTGCCAGCAGTGCCTGGGGAGCAGAATCCTACGAGCAGTACTTC.

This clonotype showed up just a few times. CDR3 residues: CASSLLGRVNEQFF. CDR3 in DNA: TGTGCCAGCAGCTTATTGGGTCGGGTCAATGAGCAGTTCTTC. The J gene is TRBJ2-1, the V gene TRBV7-6; the D is unclear. Germline CDR1 and CDR2: SGHVS and FNYEAQ. V was pared by 2 bases and J by 6 bases, with 11 bases between. The CDR3 runs to 14 residues.

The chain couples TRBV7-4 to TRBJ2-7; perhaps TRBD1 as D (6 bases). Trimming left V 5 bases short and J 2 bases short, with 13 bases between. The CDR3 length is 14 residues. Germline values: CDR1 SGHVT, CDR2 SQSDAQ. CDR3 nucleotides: TGTGCCAGCAGCCCCCGTGAGGGGGCCTACGAGCAGTACTTC. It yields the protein CASSPREGAYEQYF.

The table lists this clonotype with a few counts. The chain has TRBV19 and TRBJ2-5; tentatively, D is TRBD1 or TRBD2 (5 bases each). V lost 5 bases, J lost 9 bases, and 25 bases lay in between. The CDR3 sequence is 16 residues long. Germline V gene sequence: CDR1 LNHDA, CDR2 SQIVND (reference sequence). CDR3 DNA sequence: TGTGCCAGTAGTCCTGAATTGGCGGACGGGGCCGGGGCCCAGTACTTC. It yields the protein CASSPELADGAGAQYF.

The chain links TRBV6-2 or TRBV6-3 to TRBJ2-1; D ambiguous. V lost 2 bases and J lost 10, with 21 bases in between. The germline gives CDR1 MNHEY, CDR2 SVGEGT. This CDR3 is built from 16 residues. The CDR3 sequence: CASSYLHRDDGWEQFF. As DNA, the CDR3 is TGTGCCAGCAGTTACCTCCATAGGGATGACGGGTGGGAGCAGTTCTTC.

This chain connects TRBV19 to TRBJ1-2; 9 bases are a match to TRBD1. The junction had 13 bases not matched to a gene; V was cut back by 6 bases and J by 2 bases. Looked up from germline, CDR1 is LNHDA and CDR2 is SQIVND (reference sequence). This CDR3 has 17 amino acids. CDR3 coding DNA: TGTGCCAGTAGACCCCTGGACAGGGGCTCGGGGAACTATGGCTACACCTTC. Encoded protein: CASRPLDRGSGNYGYTF.